A selection of T cell receptor beta chains follows, all from one sample in a study of T cell changes during pregnancy in multiple sclerosis. Sequencing used immunoSEQ multiplex PCR; TCRdb keeps in-frame clones, though not all of them. The sample has tens of thousands of clones, more than 85% seen once. The sequencing here drew on CD8+ T cells from peripheral blood mononuclear cells, taken after pregnancy. Receptors were obtained from a female donor with multiple sclerosis, enrolled in a pregnancy study. The conserved cysteine and the conserved F or W are not part of the CDR3 here.

>TRBJ2-7|TRBV6-5
ASSYLTGSYEQY
>TRBJ2-7|TRBV7-9
ASALGAYEQY
>TRBJ2-5|TRBV9
ASSYPGLAGEETQY
>TRBJ1-4|TRBV27
ASSLSGAGQMEKLF
>TRBJ2-1|TRBV10-1
ASSGGLTRSYNEQF
>TRBJ2-7|TRBV30
AWSVRGYEQY
>TRBJ2-2|TRBV2
ASRGLAGVRNTGELF
>TRBJ2-3|TRBV27
ASSFGGGAPDTQY
>TRBJ1-2|TRBV9
ASSVDRTGLIGGYT
>TRBJ2-3|TRBV5-1
ASSLRGKTDTQY
>TRBJ1-1|TRBV18
ASSPEQHQNTEAF
>TRBJ2-7|TRBV28
ASSIGAGGYEQY
>TRBJ2-7|TRBV10-3
AISGADEQY
>TRBJ2-1|TRBV7-9
ASSLGAGNTYNEQF
>TRBJ2-3|TRBV6-1
ATTTGLTHTDTQY
>TRBJ2-7|TRBV7-9
ASSALRGNSYEQY
>TRBJ1-1|TRBV28
ASSLGSAGGTVEAF
>TRBJ1-5|TRBV27
ASSLYSHQPQH
>TRBJ2-7|TRBV14
ASSPRVTSGSSYEQY
>TRBJ2-1|TRBV10-3
AISDGTSGSNEQF
>TRBJ2-7|TRBV18
ASSPQDRGQEQY
>TRBJ1-4|TRBV7-9
ASSYVTGNLF
>TRBJ2-7|TRBV4-2
ASSQEDWSGGSYEQY
>TRBJ1-1|TRBV11-2
ASTPLRGPNTEAF
>TRBJ1-4|TRBV27
ASSLSHRNEKLF
>TRBJ2-7|TRBV9
ASSVAGGNYEQY
>TRBJ2-2|TRBV5-4
ASSWGVTGELF
>TRBJ2-5|TRBV11-3
ASSLAGTGGLETQY
>TRBJ2-1|TRBV5-8
ASSLKTSSRLYNEQF
>TRBJ2-4|TRBV5-1
ASSSTGTGRSGDIQY